One sample yielded the 24 T cell receptor beta chains listed below, sequenced in a study of CD8 T cells in ankylosing spondylitis (dated by TCRdb to the late 2010s). Libraries were prepared through 5' RACE. Sequenced using an Illumina HiSeq 2500. TCRdb reworked the public reads: Q25 trimming with fastp, MiXCR clone assembly, productive beta chains retained. A single entry per CDR3 protein holds the most common genes and DNA from its merged rows. Across this sample there are around 450,000 distinct CDR3 sequences, with roughly a quarter seen only once. 0.89% of the sample rests with the top ten. Study-wide conclusions, independent of this receptor: Blood from ankylosing spondylitis patients appeared to be characterized by a TCR beta motif composed of about eight highly homologous amino acid variants.

For these TCRs, the target antigens are not known. Sequencing was performed on blood, either unsorted or a sorted T cell fraction (not recorded which). Every receptor here comes from a male donor with ankylosing spondylitis.

The genes are TRBV7-6 and TRBJ2-3; no clear D gene. V was trimmed by 5 bases and J by 6 bases, leaving 15 bases between them. Germline V gene sequence: CDR1 SGHVS, CDR2 FNYEAQ. The CDR3 is 14 amino acids. In DNA, the CDR3 is TGTGCCAGCAGCCCCGGGCCCCCTGGGGATACGCAGTATTTT. Residues: CASSPGPPGDTQYF.

The chain employs TRBV28 and TRBJ2-4; perhaps TRBD1 as D (5 bases). Germline V gives CDR1 MDHEN, CDR2 SYDVKM. The CDR3 consists of 15 residues. V was shortened by 4 bases and J by 5 bases, with 15 bases between the two germline ends. CDR3 protein: CASSSPPLGENIQYF. CDR3 nucleotides: TGTGCCAGCAGTTCGCCCCCTCTAGGGGAAAACATTCAGTACTTC.

This clonotype has a handful of counts. V gene TRBV7-6 combines with J gene TRBJ1-1; no definite D call. The CDR3 is made up of 15 amino acids. Trimming shortened V by 0 bases and J by 3 bases, and 11 bases separated the two germline ends. CDR1 is SGHVS and CDR2 is FNYEAQ in the germline V gene. CDR3 sequence: CASSLAPGRDTEAFF. The CDR3 DNA sequence: TGTGCCAGCAGCTTAGCCCCGGGAAGGGACACTGAAGCTTTCTTT.

Only a few counts were recorded for this clonotype. The rearrangement joins TRBV20-1 to TRBJ2-2, with D maybe TRBD2 (6 bases). The V gene lost 6 bases and the J gene lost 4 bases, with 9 bases spanning the gap. Germline V gene data show CDR1 as DFQATT and CDR2 as SNEGSKA (reference sequence). The CDR3 length is 12 residues. CDR3 DNA: TGCAGTGCAGGGAGGTTCACCGGGGAGCTGTTTTTT. It encodes CSAGRFTGELFF.

This clonotype showed up just a few times. V usage is TRBV11-2 and J usage is TRBJ2-2; D gene uncertain. This CDR3 has 15 residues. Looked up from germline, CDR1 is SGHAT and CDR2 is FQNNGV. The V end was cut by 0 bases, the J end by 6 bases, with 11 bases between. CDR3 in DNA: TGTGCCAGCAGCTTAGATGGCACCAGCGCCGGGGAGCTGTTTTTT. Translation gives CASSLDGTSAGELFF.

The rearrangement joins TRBV3-1 to TRBJ1-2; D is uncertain. The length of the CDR3 is 14 residues. Germline lookup yields CDR1 LGHDT and CDR2 YNNKEL (reference sequence). The ends were cut back, 0 bases at V and 8 bases at J, with 13 bases in the middle. In nucleotides, the CDR3 is TGTGCCAGCAGCCAAGATCCATTCTCGTCCGGCTACACCTTC. Protein: CASSQDPFSSGYTF.

V and J are TRBV20-1 and TRBJ2-3, with unresolved D. The V and J ends lost 1 base and 3 bases respectively, with 17 bases between them. There are 16 residues in the CDR3. Germline CDR1 DFQATT, CDR2 SNEGSKA (reference sequence). The CDR3 sequence is CSARVSTSIMTDTQYF. The CDR3 DNA sequence: TGCAGTGCTAGAGTGTCTACCTCTATAATGACAGATACGCAGTATTTT.

This chain connects TRBV12-3 or TRBV12-4 to TRBJ1-2, with D possibly being TRBD1 (5 bases). The CDR3 length is 15 residues. V was pared by 1 base and J by 8 bases, with 17 bases between. The chain's CDR3 is CASSLVKTAYWGYTF. CDR3 in DNA: TGTGCCAGCAGTTTAGTCAAGACAGCCTATTGGGGCTACACCTTC.

The chain carries TRBV5-5 and TRBJ2-3; D is possibly TRBD1 or TRBD2 (6 bases each). Germline V lookup: CDR1 SGHKS, CDR2 YYEKEE (reference sequence). V lost 2 bases and J lost 2, with 15 bases in between. The CDR3 length is 16 residues. The CDR3 sequence: CASSFGGHIDTDTQYF. The CDR3 DNA sequence: TGTGCCAGCAGCTTTGGGGGGCATATCGACACAGATACGCAGTATTTT.

This clonotype was counted only a few times. V is TRBV5-1 and J is TRBJ2-1; D not resolved. This CDR3 contains 12 residues. The V and J ends lost 5 bases and 9 bases respectively, with 12 bases between them. Germline V CDR1 and CDR2: SGHRS, YFSETQ. CDR3 region: CASSPNHGEQFF. CDR3 bases: TGCGCCAGCAGTCCTAACCACGGTGAGCAGTTCTTC.

The chain carries TRBV9 and TRBJ2-1; TRBD2 is a possible D gene (5 bases). This CDR3 has 14 residues. Trimming pared 0 bases from V and 5 bases from J, leaving 9 bases between. The germline CDR1 and CDR2 sequences are SGDLS and YYNGEE. The CDR3 nucleotides read TGTGCCAGCAGCGTAGCGGAGCGGAACAATGAGCAGTTCTTC. This translates into CASSVAERNNEQFF.

CDR3 amino acids: CASRSSLQGWPGSYEQYV. CDR3 DNA sequence: TGTGCCAGCAGGTCCTCGTTACAGGGGTGGCCCGGTTCCTACGAGCAGTACGTC. The chain links TRBV28 to TRBJ2-7; 7 bases agree with TRBD1. V was pared by 6 bases and J by 1 base, with 18 bases of the junction left unmatched. Germline CDR1 is MDHEN and CDR2 is SYDVKM. This CDR3 region has 18 residues.

This clonotype came up a few times. The V and J genes are TRBV2 and TRBJ2-1; 9 positions agree with TRBD2. V lost 5 bases and J lost 7; bases outside the gene matches: 3. The CDR3 runs to 13 residues. Germline-derived CDR1 and CDR2 are SNHLY and FYNNEI. CDR3 DNA sequence: TGTGCCAGCAGTATCGGACTAGCGAATGAGCAGTTCTTC. Its translation: CASSIGLANEQFF. Full variable domain (outside the CDR3, taken from reference TRBV2 and TRBJ2-1): EPEVTQTPSHQVTQMGQEVILRCVPISNHLYFYWYRQILGQKVEFLVSFYNNEISEKSEIFDDQFSVERPDGSNFTLKIRSTKLEDSAMYFCASSIGLANEQFFGPGTRLTVL.

CDR3 sequence (DNA): TGTGCCAGCAGAAGGACAGGGGCCACTGAAGCTTTCTTT. Its protein product is CASRRTGATEAFF. This chain connects TRBV7-8 to TRBJ1-1; 9 nucleotides align to TRBD1. V trimming: 6 bases; J trimming: 4 bases; junction bases outside the gene matches: 3. Germline CDR1 SGHVS, CDR2 FQNEAQ. The length of the CDR3 is 13 residues.

Here the CDR3 reads CASGALDRGQGEQYV. The CDR3 DNA is TGTGCCAGTGGGGCCTTGGACAGGGGGCAGGGAGAGCAGTACGTC. This rearrangement joins TRBV6-1 to TRBJ2-7, with TRBD1 matching 11 bases. The CDR3 length is 15 residues. Germline V gene lookup returns CDR1 MNHNS and CDR2 SASEGT. V gave up 9 bases and J gave up 7 bases; unmatched junction bases: 14.

This clonotype was counted at least ten times. This chain joins TRBV24-1 and TRBJ2-3; D possibly corresponds to TRBD1 (5 bases). The germline V gene encodes CDR1 KGHDR and CDR2 SFDVKD. Trimming removed 3 bases from V and 2 bases from J, with 20 bases in between. The CDR3 is 18 residues long. The CDR3 reads CATSDPSGKVLHTDTQYF. The CDR3 DNA reads TGTGCCACCAGTGATCCCTCAGGGAAGGTCCTCCACACAGATACGCAGTATTTT.

This chain connects TRBV24-1 to TRBJ2-3; D is ambiguous. The CDR3 spans 16 residues. The germline V and J ends were trimmed by 0 bases and 2 bases, with 11 bases remaining between them. CDR1 KGHDR and CDR2 SFDVKD come from the germline V gene. Here the CDR3 DNA reads TGTGCCACCAGTGATTTGCAGTTTGGCTCCACAGATACGCAGTATTTT. The encoded protein is CATSDLQFGSTDTQYF.

The V and J genes are TRBV5-1 and TRBJ2-5, with no clear D. This CDR3 spans 12 amino acids. Trimming removed 3 bases at V and 7 bases at J, with 10 bases between. Germline CDR1 SGHRS, CDR2 YFSETQ. CDR3 protein: CASSSDPGTQYF. CDR3 nucleotides: TGCGCCAGCAGCTCCGACCCTGGGACCCAGTACTTC.

This rearrangement joins TRBV24-1 to TRBJ2-2, with D tentatively TRBD1 or TRBD2 (5 bases each). V was trimmed by 11 bases and J by 6 bases, leaving 15 bases between them. Looked up from germline, CDR1 is KGHDR and CDR2 is SFDVKD. The CDR3 length is 13 residues. The CDR3 sequence: CAIGTPGPGELFF. CDR3 nucleotide sequence: TGTGCCATCGGGACCCCCGGTCCCGGGGAGCTGTTTTTT.

The rearrangement links TRBV6-1 to TRBJ2-2; weak D call: TRBD2 (7 bases). CDR1 and CDR2 from the germline V gene are MNHNS and SASEGT. This CDR3 contains 16 residues. The V gene lost 3 bases and the J gene lost 2 bases, with 13 bases spanning the gap. The CDR3 DNA sequence: TGTGCCAGCAGTGACCTGCGGGGGCGTAACACCGGGGAGCTGTTTTTT. This translates into CASSDLRGRNTGELFF.

This clonotype turned up a few times. The chain combines TRBV20-1 with TRBJ2-2; D is unclear. V shed 5 bases and J shed 4 bases, with 11 bases lying between them. The CDR3 length is 13 residues. Per the germline V gene, CDR1 is DFQATT and CDR2 is SNEGSKA (reference sequence). CDR3 in DNA: TGCAGTGCTCCATCCCCACGCACCGGGGAGCTGTTTTTT. It yields the protein CSAPSPRTGELFF.

This clonotype was counted between two and nine times. The J gene is TRBJ2-1, the V gene TRBV5-1; tentatively, D is TRBD1 (5 bases). The length of the CDR3 is 16 residues. Germline CDR1 reads SGHRS; CDR2 reads YFSETQ. Between the trimmed V and J ends, which lost 1 base and 0 bases, there was a span of 11 bases. The CDR3 DNA reads as TGCGCCAGCAGCTTGCAGGGCCAAAGCTCCTACAATGAGCAGTTCTTC. Translation gives CASSLQGQSSYNEQFF.

This chain connects TRBV7-7 to TRBJ2-2; 8 nucleotides align to TRBD2. Trimming cost V 5 bases and J 6 bases; bases outside gene matches: 8. Germline values: CDR1 SSHAT, CDR2 FNYEAQ (reference sequence). The CDR3 loop spans 15 amino acids. This CDR3 reads CASSPLAGGSGELFF. The CDR3 nucleotides are TGTGCCAGCAGCCCCCTCGCGGGGGGCTCCGGGGAGCTGTTTTTT.

This chain connects TRBV6-5 to TRBJ2-1; D possibly matches TRBD1 or TRBD2 (5 bases each). Germline loops: CDR1 MNHEY, CDR2 SVGAGI. V was clipped by 2 bases and J by 9 bases, with 17 bases between them. This CDR3 contains 15 residues. The CDR3 here is CASSYQRGRHSEQFF. CDR3 sequence (DNA): TGTGCCAGCAGTTACCAACGGGGCCGTCATAGTGAGCAGTTCTTC.